The sequence of this T cell receptor beta chain was determined in a study of a mutant IDH1 vaccine in newly diagnosed glioma. Turning to the study itself: Patients, over weeks 1, 3, 5, 7, 11, 15, 19 and 23, received a total of eight vaccinations. Treated patients showed a male proportion of about 60%, a female proportion of around 40%, and a mean age of about 44 years. Standard pretreatment was either radiotherapy, temozolomide, or, for most, radiochemotherapy with temozolomide.

There are a few counts of this clone. Its antigen is undetermined. Germline V gene lookup returns CDR1 MNHEY and CDR2 SVGAGI. The length of the CDR3 is 12 residues. The V end was cut by 7 bases, the J end by 0 bases, with 6 bases between. Time point denoted: week 23, last vaccination. Doses comprised 300 ug of mutant IDH1 20-mer peptide each, plus topical imiquimod. Sequencing was performed with immunoSEQ multiplex PCR; in TCRdb, only in-frame clones are kept and a portion is missing. The sample has about 38,000 clones; around 81% are singletons. The genes are TRBV6-5 and TRBJ1-2; no firm D call. The source was PBMCs, collected from a glioma patient whose treatment included an IDH1 peptide vaccine. This TCR was sampled from a man aged 40-55 years with glioma. Here the CDR3 reads CASKEANYGYTF. In nucleotides, the CDR3 is TGTGCCAGCAAAGAAGCTAACTATGGCTACACCTTC.